One and the same sample provided the 5 T cell receptor beta chains below, sequenced in a study of cytomegalovirus exposure and HLA in healthy donors. Amplification used 60 Vbeta primers and 13 Jbeta primers. Method: immunoSEQ multiplex PCR; TCRdb's copy keeps in-frame clones and lacks some. This sample carries tens of thousands of clones, over 75% of them seen once, and the ten largest clones take 4% to 5.5%. The sequenced sample consisted of PBMCs. The receptors were gathered from a male donor in good health and CMV-seropositive.

The V gene is TRBV20-1, the J gene TRBJ1-4; D might be TRBD1 (5 bases). With 6 bases removed from V and 10 bases from J, the gap between germline ends came to 9 bases. Germline V lookup: CDR1 DFQATT, CDR2 SNEGSKA (reference sequence). CDR3 length: 10 amino acids. CDR3 nucleotides: TGCAGTGCATATAGGGGAAAACTGTTTTTT. Residues: CSAYRGKLFF.

This clone was observed a few times. The genes are TRBV5-1 and TRBJ2-6; 10 positions match TRBD1. This CDR3 region has 17 residues. Trimming at V came to 0 bases and at J to 2 bases, leaving 2 bases not matched to a gene. Per germline, CDR1 SGHRS and CDR2 YFSETQ. The CDR3 spells CASSLETGGAGANVLTF. CDR3 DNA: TGCGCCAGCAGCTTGGAGACAGGGGGCGCTGGGGCCAACGTCCTGACTTTC. Full variable domain (remainder filled in from reference TRBV5-1 and TRBJ2-6): KAGVTQTPRYLIKTRGQQVTLSCSPISGHRSVSWYQQTPGQGLQFLFEYFSETQRNKGNFPGRFSGRQFSNSRSEMNVSTLELGDSALYLCASSLETGGAGANVLTFGAGSRLTVL.

The chain employs TRBV13 and TRBJ2-3; 9 bases are shared with TRBD2. Germline trimming cut 5 bases from V and 3 bases from J; bases unmatched to any gene: 3. The CDR3 covers 14 residues. Germline V gene sequence: CDR1 PRHDT, CDR2 FYEKMQ (reference sequence). CDR3 amino acids: CASSVAGVTDTQYF. The CDR3 region has the DNA TGTGCCAGCAGCGTAGCGGGAGTTACAGATACGCAGTATTTT.

In its sample, this clone was seen a few times. V gene TRBV6-4 combines with J gene TRBJ2-1; maybe TRBD2 (6 bases). This CDR3 region has 14 residues. The V and J ends lost 3 bases and 0 bases respectively, with 6 bases between them. CDR1 is MRHNA, CDR2 SNTAGT, per germline. Here the CDR3 reads CASSEGGSYNEQFF. The CDR3 nucleotides are TGTGCCAGCAGTGAGGGGGGCTCCTACAATGAGCAGTTCTTC.

This chain uses TRBV7-3 with TRBJ2-7; TRBD1 matches 7 bases. Germline trimming cut 6 bases from V and 3 bases from J; bases unmatched to any gene: 11. Looked up from germline, CDR1 is SGHTA and CDR2 is FQGTGA. This CDR3 comprises 15 residues. CDR3 nucleotide sequence: TGTGCCAGCAGTGGAGACAGGGCCCCTCTCTACGAGCAGTACTTC. This encodes CASSGDRAPLYEQYF.